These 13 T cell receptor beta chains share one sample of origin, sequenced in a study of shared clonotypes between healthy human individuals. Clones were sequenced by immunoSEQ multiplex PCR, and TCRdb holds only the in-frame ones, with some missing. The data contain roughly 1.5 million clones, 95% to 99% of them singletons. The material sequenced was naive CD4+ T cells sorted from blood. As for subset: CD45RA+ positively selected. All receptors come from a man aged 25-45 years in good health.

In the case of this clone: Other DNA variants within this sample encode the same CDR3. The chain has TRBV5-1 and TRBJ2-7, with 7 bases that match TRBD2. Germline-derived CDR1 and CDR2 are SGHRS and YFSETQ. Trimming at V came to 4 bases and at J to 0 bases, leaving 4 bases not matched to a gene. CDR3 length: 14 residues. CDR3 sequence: CASSPRGSSYEQYF. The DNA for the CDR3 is TGCGCCAGCAGCCCGCGGGGGAGCTCCTACGAGCAGTACTTC.

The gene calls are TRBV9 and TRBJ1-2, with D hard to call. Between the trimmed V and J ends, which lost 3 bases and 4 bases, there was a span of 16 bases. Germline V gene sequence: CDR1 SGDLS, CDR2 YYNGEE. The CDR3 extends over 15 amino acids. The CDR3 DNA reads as TGTGCCAGCAGCGGGACCTTGGTCGACACCTATGGCTACACCTTC. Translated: CASSGTLVDTYGYTF.

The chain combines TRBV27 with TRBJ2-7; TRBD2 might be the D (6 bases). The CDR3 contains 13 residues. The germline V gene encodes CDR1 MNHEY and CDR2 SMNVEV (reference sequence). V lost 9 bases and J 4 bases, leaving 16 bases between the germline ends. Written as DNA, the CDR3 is TGTGCCAGTAGCAGCGGAGGGCGTTACGAGCAGTACTTC. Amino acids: CASSSGGRYEQYF.

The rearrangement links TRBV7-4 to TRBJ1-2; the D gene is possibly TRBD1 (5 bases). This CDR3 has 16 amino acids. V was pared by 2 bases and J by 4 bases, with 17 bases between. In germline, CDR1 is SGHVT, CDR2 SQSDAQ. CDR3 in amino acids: CASSLLLREGVYGYTF. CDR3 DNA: TGTGCCAGCAGCTTACTCCTCAGGGAGGGAGTCTATGGCTACACCTTC.

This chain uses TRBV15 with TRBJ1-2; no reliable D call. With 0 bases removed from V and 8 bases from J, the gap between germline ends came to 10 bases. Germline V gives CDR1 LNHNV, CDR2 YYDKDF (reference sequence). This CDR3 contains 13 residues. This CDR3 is CATSRDRPGGYTF. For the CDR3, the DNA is TGTGCCACCAGCAGAGATCGCCCTGGGGGCTACACCTTC.

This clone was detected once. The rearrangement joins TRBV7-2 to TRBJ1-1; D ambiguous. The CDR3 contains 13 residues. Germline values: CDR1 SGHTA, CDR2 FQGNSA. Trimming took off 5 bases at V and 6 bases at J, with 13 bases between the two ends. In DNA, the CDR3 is TGTGCCAGCAGCCCAGGACGGCGCCCTGAAGCTTTCTTT. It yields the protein CASSPGRRPEAFF.

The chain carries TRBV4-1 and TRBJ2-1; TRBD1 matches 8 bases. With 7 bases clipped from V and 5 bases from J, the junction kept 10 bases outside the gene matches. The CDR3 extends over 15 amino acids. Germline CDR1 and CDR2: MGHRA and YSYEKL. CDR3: CASTKPGQAHNEQFF. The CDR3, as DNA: TGCGCCAGCACTAAACCGGGACAGGCACACAATGAGCAGTTCTTC.

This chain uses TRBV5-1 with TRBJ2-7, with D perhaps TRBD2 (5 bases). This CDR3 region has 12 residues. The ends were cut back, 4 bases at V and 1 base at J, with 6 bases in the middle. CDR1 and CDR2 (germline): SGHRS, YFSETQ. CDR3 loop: CASSRESYEQYF. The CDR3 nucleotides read TGCGCCAGCAGCAGGGAGTCCTACGAGCAGTACTTC.

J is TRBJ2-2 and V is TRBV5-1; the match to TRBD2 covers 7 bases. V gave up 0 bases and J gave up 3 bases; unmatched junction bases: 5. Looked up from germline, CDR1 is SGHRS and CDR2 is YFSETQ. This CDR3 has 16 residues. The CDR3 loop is CASSLGGGPDTGELFF. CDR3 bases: TGCGCCAGCAGCTTGGGGGGAGGGCCGGACACCGGGGAGCTGTTTTTT.

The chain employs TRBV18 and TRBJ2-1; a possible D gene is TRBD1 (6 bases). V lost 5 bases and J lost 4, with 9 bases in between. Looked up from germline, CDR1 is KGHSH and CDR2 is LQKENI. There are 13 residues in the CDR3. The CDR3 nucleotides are TGTGCCAGCTCAGCCGGGACATACAATGAGCAGTTCTTC. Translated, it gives CASSAGTYNEQFF.

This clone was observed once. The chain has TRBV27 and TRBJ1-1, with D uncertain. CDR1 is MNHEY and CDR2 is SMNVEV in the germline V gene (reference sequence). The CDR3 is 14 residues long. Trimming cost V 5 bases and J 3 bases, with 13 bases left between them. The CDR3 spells CASSRPPTYTEAFF. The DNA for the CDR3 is TGTGCCAGCAGTCGCCCACCAACTTACACTGAAGCTTTCTTT.

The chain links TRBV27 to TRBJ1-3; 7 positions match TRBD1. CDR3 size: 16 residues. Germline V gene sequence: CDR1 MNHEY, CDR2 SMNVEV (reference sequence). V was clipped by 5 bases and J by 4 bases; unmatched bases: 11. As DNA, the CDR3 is TGTGCCAGCAGTCCCTCGACAGGGCCAGGGGGAAACACCATATATTTT. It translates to CASSPSTGPGGNTIYF.

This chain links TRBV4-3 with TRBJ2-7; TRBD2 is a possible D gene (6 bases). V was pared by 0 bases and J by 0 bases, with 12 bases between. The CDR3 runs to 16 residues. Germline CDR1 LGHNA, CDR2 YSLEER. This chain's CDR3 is CASSQDRGSSSYEQYF. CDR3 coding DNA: TGCGCCAGCAGCCAAGATCGGGGGTCTAGCTCCTACGAGCAGTACTTC.